This T cell receptor (beta chain) was identified in a study of T cell responses to AZD1222 COVID-19 vaccine. Method: immunoSEQ multiplex PCR; TCRdb's copy keeps in-frame clones and lacks some. The table records 160,000 or so clones, approximately 89% of them present only once. General study points: Unmutated variant regions are reportedly the target of nearly half of TCRs that are spike-specific.

This clone came up a few times. The antigen remains unidentified. The CDR3 has 16 amino acids. Germline CDR1 MNHEY, CDR2 SVGEGT. V was clipped by 0 bases and J by 4 bases; unmatched bases: 5. Sequencing used peripheral blood, obtained on day 0 of AZD1222 vaccination. The origin of this receptor is an adult in good health. V and J are TRBV6-2 or TRBV6-3 and TRBJ2-3; 9 positions match TRBD2. CDR3 nucleotide sequence: TGTGCCAGCAGTTACTCGGCGGGAGGGGGAGCAGATACGCAGTATTTT. Translating gives CASSYSAGGGADTQYF.